These 23 T cell receptor beta chains were sequenced from one sample in a study of blood T cell repertoires in COVID-19. Repertoires were generated with immunoSEQ multiplex PCR, while TCRdb's copy carries only in-frame clones and drops some. The data show about 430,000 clones, roughly 90% seen once. The sequencing input was PBMCs or T cells enriched from blood (not recorded which). Source of these receptors: a woman aged 18 to 35 who had been exposed to COVID-19.

This rearrangement joins TRBV29-1 to TRBJ1-3; D unresolved. Deletions cut 1 base from V and 1 base from J, with 5 bases between. The CDR3 is 13 residues long. Germline CDR1 reads SQVTM; CDR2 reads ANQGSEA. CDR3 in DNA: TGCAGCGTTGAAGGGCTTTCTGGAAACACCATATATTTT. This codes for CSVEGLSGNTIYF.

The chain joins TRBV5-8 to TRBJ2-1; 8 bases map to TRBD2. V lost 2 bases and J lost 0; bases outside the gene matches: 1. This CDR3 has 15 residues. Germline values: CDR1 SGHTS, CDR2 YDEGEE. DNA of the CDR3: TGTGCCAGCAGCTTAGCGGGGGTCTCCTACAATGAGCAGTTCTTC. It translates to CASSLAGVSYNEQFF.

This chain joins TRBV2 and TRBJ2-7, with TRBD1 matching over 8 bases. The J segment lost 6 bases and the V segment lost 6 bases, leaving 10 bases of the junction unmatched. This CDR3 comprises 14 residues. Germline CDR1 and CDR2: SNHLY and FYNNEI. The CDR3 protein is CASRGQVGIIEQYF. CDR3 DNA sequence: TGTGCCAGCAGGGGACAGGTAGGGATAATCGAGCAGTACTTC. The full variable domain, its missing parts supplied by reference TRBV2 and TRBJ2-7, is EPEVTQTPSHQVTQMGQEVILRCVPISNHLYFYWYRQILGQKVEFLVSFYNNEISEKSEIFDDQFSVERPDGSNFTLKIRSTKLEDSAMYFCASRGQVGIIEQYFGPGTRLTVT.

The gene calls are TRBV5-5 and TRBJ1-5; a possible D gene is TRBD1 (5 bases). The CDR3 contains 13 residues. V was clipped by 6 bases and J by 5 bases, with 12 bases between them. CDR1 is SGHKS, CDR2 YYEKEE, per germline (reference sequence). CDR3 sequence reads: CASIGGRDQPQHF. CDR3 DNA sequence: TGTGCCAGCATCGGGGGTCGAGATCAGCCCCAGCATTTT. Full variable domain (missing parts from reference TRBV5-5 and TRBJ1-5): DAGVTQSPTHLIKTRGQQVTLRCSPISGHKSVSWYQQVLGQGPQFIFQYYEKEERGRGNFPDRFSARQFPNYSSELNVNALLLGDSALYLCASIGGRDQPQHFGDGTRLSIL.

The chain employs TRBV7-8 and TRBJ2-3, with 7 nucleotides matching TRBD2. The CDR3 is made up of 15 amino acids. Germline-derived CDR1 and CDR2 are SGHVS and FQNEAQ. V shed 3 bases, J shed 2 bases, and the junction held 5 bases outside the gene matches. The CDR3 loop is CASSFFGTNTDTQYF. The CDR3 nucleotides read TGTGCCAGCAGCTTTTTCGGGACTAACACAGATACGCAGTATTTT.

J is TRBJ1-1 and V is TRBV2; the match to TRBD1 covers 7 bases. Germline CDR1 SNHLY, CDR2 FYNNEI. V lost 6 bases, J lost 12 bases, and 7 bases stayed unmatched. The CDR3 spans 11 residues. CDR3 DNA sequence: TGTGCCAGCAGCCGGGACAGCGAAACTTTCTTT. Translation: CASSRDSETFF.

This sequence joins TRBV2 and TRBJ2-3; possible D gene TRBD1, 6 bases. The CDR3 loop spans 15 amino acids. The V gene lost 2 bases and the J gene lost 0 bases, with 9 bases spanning the gap. Germline lookup yields CDR1 SNHLY and CDR2 FYNNEI. As DNA, the CDR3 is TGTGCCAGCAGTGAAACAGGGTTCAGCACAGATACGCAGTATTTT. Protein: CASSETGFSTDTQYF.

The rearrangement joins TRBV25-1 to TRBJ1-5; D may be TRBD1 (6 bases). V was pared by 1 base and J by 0 bases, with 10 bases between. Germline CDR1 and CDR2: MGHDK and SYGVNS. The CDR3 is 16 amino acids. CDR3 region: CASSESGADSNQPQHF. As DNA, the CDR3 is TGTGCCAGCAGTGAATCAGGGGCCGATAGCAATCAGCCCCAGCATTTT.

The CDR3 reads CASSVGGTYEQYF. The CDR3 region has the DNA TGTGCCAGCAGCGTGGGCGGGACCTACGAGCAGTACTTC. V usage is TRBV9 and J usage is TRBJ2-7, with a tentative D call TRBD2 (6 bases). The CDR3 is made up of 13 amino acids. Germline V gene data show CDR1 as SGDLS and CDR2 as YYNGEE. Trimming took 2 bases from V and 2 from J, leaving 8 bases between them.

The rearrangement links TRBV18 to TRBJ2-5; 7 nucleotides match TRBD2. After removal of 1 base from V and 2 bases from J, the junction contained 7 bases not matched to a gene. The CDR3 consists of 16 residues. Germline V CDR1 and CDR2: KGHSH, LQKENI. Written as DNA, the CDR3 is TGTGCCAGCTCACCACTTTCCACGGGAGGACAAGAGACCCAGTACTTC. This codes for CASSPLSTGGQETQYF.

The gene calls are TRBV15 and TRBJ2-7; D perhaps matches TRBD2 (6 bases). The V end lost 3 bases, the J end lost 2 bases, and 11 bases lay between the germline ends. CDR1 LNHNV and CDR2 YYDKDF come from the germline V gene (reference sequence). The CDR3 totals 14 residues. The CDR3 protein is CATSRRDGAYEQYF. DNA for the CDR3: TGTGCCACCAGCAGGCGGGATGGGGCCTACGAGCAGTACTTC.

The chain recombines TRBV3-1 (or the pseudogene TRBV3-2) with TRBJ2-1; D not resolved. The CDR3 extends over 14 amino acids. Per the germline V gene, CDR1 is LGHDT and CDR2 is YNNKEL (reference sequence). Trimming stripped 4 bases from V and 5 bases from J, with 12 bases between. As DNA, the CDR3 is TGTGCCAGCAGCCTACTCTTAGAAAACAATGAGCAGTTCTTC. Its protein product is CASSLLLENNEQFF.

The chain joins TRBV19 to TRBJ2-2; D uncertain. This CDR3 region has 13 residues. The germline V and J ends were trimmed by 3 bases and 6 bases, with 8 bases remaining between them. Looked up from germline, CDR1 is LNHDA and CDR2 is SQIVND (reference sequence). CDR3 loop: CASSIGTPGELFF. The CDR3 DNA reads as TGTGCCAGTAGTATTGGTACTCCCGGGGAGCTGTTTTTT.

The chain joins TRBV6-2 or TRBV6-3 to TRBJ1-5; no firm D call. This CDR3 is built from 15 residues. V was trimmed by 4 bases and J by 2 bases, leaving 12 bases between them. The V gene's germline CDR1 is MNHEY and CDR2 SVGEGT. The CDR3 DNA follows: TGTGCCAGCAGTTCCGTCGGAGGAGGCAATCAGCCCCAGCATTTT. Protein: CASSSVGGGNQPQHF.

J is TRBJ2-5 and V is TRBV19; 15 bases align to TRBD2. This CDR3 spans 17 amino acids. The J segment lost 5 bases and the V segment lost 3 bases, leaving 7 bases of the junction unmatched. CDR1 and CDR2 from the germline V gene are LNHDA and SQIVND (reference sequence). CDR3: CASSIGTSGRSRETQYF. CDR3 coding DNA: TGTGCCAGTAGTATTGGGACTAGCGGGAGGAGCCGGGAGACCCAGTACTTC.

This sequence joins TRBV7-9 and TRBJ1-1, with a tentative D call TRBD1 (5 bases). CDR3 length: 12 amino acids. V lost 5 bases, J lost 10 bases, and 14 bases lay in between. Germline CDR1 reads SEHNR; CDR2 reads FQNEAQ (reference sequence). The CDR3 spells CASSQGKPGAFF. The DNA for the CDR3 is TGTGCCAGCAGCCAGGGAAAACCGGGAGCTTTCTTT.

The V call is TRBV4-3, the J call TRBJ2-3, with D possibly TRBD2 on 5 matching bases. Germline CDR1 is LGHNA and CDR2 is YSLEER. The V end was cut by 2 bases, the J end by 5 bases, with 8 bases between. This CDR3 spans 13 amino acids. DNA of the CDR3: TGCGCCAGCAGCCAATCCGAGGGAGATACGCAGTATTTT. Residues: CASSQSEGDTQYF.

The chain has TRBV5-4 and TRBJ2-1; TRBD2 matches at 8 bases. The CDR3 is 16 residues long. Trimming removed 3 bases from V and 6 bases from J; junction bases left unmatched: 11. Per germline, CDR1 SGHNT and CDR2 YYREEE (reference sequence). CDR3 DNA: TGTGCCAGCAGCTCCGGACTAGCAGCTTTAGGCAATGAGCAGTTCTTC. Translated, it gives CASSSGLAALGNEQFF.

The chain uses TRBV28 and TRBJ1-5; the D is unclear. The CDR3 consists of 13 residues. V was shortened by 8 bases and J by 1 base, with 9 bases between the two germline ends. The germline gives CDR1 MDHEN, CDR2 SYDVKM. CDR3 loop: CASGLVSNQPQHF. In nucleotides, the CDR3 is TGTGCCAGCGGACTAGTAAGCAATCAGCCCCAGCATTTT.

CDR3 in DNA: TGCGCCAGCAGCTTAACAGGGGGCTCAACTGAAGCTTTCTTT. Translated, it gives CASSLTGGSTEAFF. This chain connects TRBV5-1 to TRBJ1-1, with 9 bases lining up with TRBD1. This CDR3 is built from 14 residues. V shed 2 bases, J shed 5 bases, and the junction held 4 bases outside the gene matches. Germline lookup yields CDR1 SGHRS and CDR2 YFSETQ.

The chain is built from TRBV27 and TRBJ1-6; unclear D gene. CDR3 length: 14 residues. Trimming took off 5 bases at V and 10 bases at J, with 15 bases between the two ends. Germline V CDR1 and CDR2: MNHEY, SMNVEV (reference sequence). The CDR3 sequence: CASSHGRGGSPLHF. The DNA for the CDR3 is TGTGCCAGCAGTCACGGACGGGGAGGGTCACCCCTCCACTTT.

The genes are TRBV28 and TRBJ2-5, with TRBD2 matching 9 bases. The J segment lost 4 bases and the V segment lost 6 bases, leaving 21 bases of the junction unmatched. This CDR3 region has 19 residues. Germline V gene sequence: CDR1 MDHEN, CDR2 SYDVKM. CDR3 in amino acids: CASSELRGLARMQGETQYF. The DNA of the CDR3 is TGTGCCAGCAGCGAGCTCAGGGGACTAGCAAGGATGCAGGGAGAGACCCAGTACTTC.

The CDR3 DNA sequence: TGTGCCATCAGTGGGGTGAGACAGAAAGAGACCCAGTACTTC. Protein product: CAISGVRQKETQYF. The rearrangement uses TRBV10-3 and TRBJ2-5; possibly TRBD1 for D (5 bases). Germline CDR1 ENHRY, CDR2 SYGVKD. Trimming pared 4 bases from V and 3 bases from J, leaving 12 bases between. The CDR3 extends over 14 amino acids.